This TCR beta chain stems from a study of T cell changes during pregnancy in multiple sclerosis. The CDR3 has 16 amino acids. CDR1 is SGHTA and CDR2 is FQGNSA in the germline V gene. V lost 5 bases and J lost 4; bases outside the gene matches: 13. Sequenced by immunoSEQ multiplex PCR; TCRdb stores in-frame clones only, minus some. The sample consists of about 67,000 clones, 91% of them appearing once. Specimen: peripheral blood, collected in the first trimester of pregnancy. The TCR originated in a female donor with multiple sclerosis, enrolled in a pregnancy study. This chain connects TRBV7-2 to TRBJ2-5; 7 nucleotides agree with TRBD1. The CDR3, as DNA: TGTGCCAGCAGCCCCTTGACAGGGATTCGGGGAGAGACCCAGTACTTC. It is translated as CASSPLTGIRGETQYF.